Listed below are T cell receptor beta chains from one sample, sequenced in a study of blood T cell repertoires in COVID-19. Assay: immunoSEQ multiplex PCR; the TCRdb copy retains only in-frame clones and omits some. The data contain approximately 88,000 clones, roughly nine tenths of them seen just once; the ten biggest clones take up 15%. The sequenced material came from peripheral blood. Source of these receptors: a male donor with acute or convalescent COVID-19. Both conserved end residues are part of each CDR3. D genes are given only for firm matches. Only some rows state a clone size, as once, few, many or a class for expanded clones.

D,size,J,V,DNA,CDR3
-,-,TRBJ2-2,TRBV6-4,TGTGCCAGCAGACTCTACGGCGGGGAGCTGTTTTTT,CASRLYGGELFF
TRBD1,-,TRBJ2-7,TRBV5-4,TGTGCCAGCAGCCACTATGGGACAGGGGTTGCCGAGCAGTACTTC,CASSHYGTGVAEQYF
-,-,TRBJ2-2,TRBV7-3,TGTGCCAGTAGGAAGGGGGCGAACACCGGGGAGCTGTTTTTT,CASRKGANTGELFF
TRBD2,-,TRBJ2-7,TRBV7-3,TGTGCCAGCAGCCCGGGGACTAGCGGGGGGGCCGAGGAGCAGTACTTC,CASSPGTSGGAEEQYF
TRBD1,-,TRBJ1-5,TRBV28,TGTGCCAGCAGTTCCTGGGACAGGGAGGATCAGCCCCAGCATTTT,CASSSWDREDQPQHF
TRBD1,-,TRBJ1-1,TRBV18,TGTGCCAGCTCACCAGGAGACAGGGACACTGAAGCTTTCTTT,CASSPGDRDTEAFF
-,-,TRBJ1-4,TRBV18,TGTGCCAGCTCACCACCGGGCAGGGTAAATGAAAAACTGTTTTTT,CASSPPGRVNEKLFF
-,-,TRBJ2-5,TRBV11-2,TGTGCCAGCAGCTTAGGGCAGGGGACGCAAGAGACCCAGTACTTC,CASSLGQGTQETQYF
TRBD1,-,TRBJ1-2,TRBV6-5,TGTGCCAGCAGTTCAGGACAGGTCGGCGGCTACACCTTC,CASSSGQVGGYTF
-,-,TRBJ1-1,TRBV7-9,TGTGCCAGCAGCTTGGTGGCAGAGAACACTGAAGCTTTCTTT,CASSLVAENTEAFF
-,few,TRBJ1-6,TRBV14,TGTGCCAGCAGCCCAGGGGTTAATTCACCCCTCCACTTT,CASSPGVNSPLHF
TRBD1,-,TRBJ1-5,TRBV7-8,TGTGCCAGCAGCTTAGCGCGGACAGGGAACAATCAGCCCCAGCATTTT,CASSLARTGNNQPQHF